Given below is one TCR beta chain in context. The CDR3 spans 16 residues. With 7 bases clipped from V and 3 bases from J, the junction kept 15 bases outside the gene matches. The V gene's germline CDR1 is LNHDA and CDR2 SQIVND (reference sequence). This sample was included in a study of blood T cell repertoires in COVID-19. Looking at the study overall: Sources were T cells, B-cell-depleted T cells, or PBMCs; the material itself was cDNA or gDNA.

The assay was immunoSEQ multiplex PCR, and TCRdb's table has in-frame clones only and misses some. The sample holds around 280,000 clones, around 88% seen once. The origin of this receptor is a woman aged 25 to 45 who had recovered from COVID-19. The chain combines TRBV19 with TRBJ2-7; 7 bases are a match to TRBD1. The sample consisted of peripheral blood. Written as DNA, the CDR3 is TGTGCCAGTACCCCGGGATCGAGACAGGGCTTCTACGAGCAGTACTTC. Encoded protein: CASTPGSRQGFYEQYF.